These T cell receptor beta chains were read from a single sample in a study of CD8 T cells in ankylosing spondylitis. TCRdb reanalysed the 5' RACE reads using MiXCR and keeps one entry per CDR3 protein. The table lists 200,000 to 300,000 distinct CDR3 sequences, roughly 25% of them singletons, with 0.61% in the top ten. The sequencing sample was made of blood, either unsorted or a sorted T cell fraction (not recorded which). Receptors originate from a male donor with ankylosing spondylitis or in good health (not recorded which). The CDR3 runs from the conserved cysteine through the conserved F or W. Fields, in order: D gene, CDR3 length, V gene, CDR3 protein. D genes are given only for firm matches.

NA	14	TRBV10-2	CASRRSANTGELFF
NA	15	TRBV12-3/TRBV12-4	CASSSTPLAKNIQYF
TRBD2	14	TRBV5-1	CASSLAGGVDEQFF
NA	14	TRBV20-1	CSATEGTRGDTQYF
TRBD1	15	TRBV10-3	CAISPTDRASQPQHF
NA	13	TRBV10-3	CAISEGLTDTQYF
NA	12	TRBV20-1	CSAPVAGAPLHF
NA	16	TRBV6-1	CASSRTTGTVNSPLHF
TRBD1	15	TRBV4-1	CASSPWTGDTGELFF
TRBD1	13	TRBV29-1	CSARQGFTETQYF
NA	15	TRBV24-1	CATSDGKTGRYEQYF
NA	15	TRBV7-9	CASSWAGPSTDTQYF
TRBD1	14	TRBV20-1	CSASATGGTGGYTF
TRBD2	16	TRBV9	CASSATSGGASVEQFF
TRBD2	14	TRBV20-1	CSATPSGLFGEQYF
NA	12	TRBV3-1	CASSQGEVAQYF
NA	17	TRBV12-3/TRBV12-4	CASSRRRERGSGNTIYF
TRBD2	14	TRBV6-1	CASSRGGMYNEQFF
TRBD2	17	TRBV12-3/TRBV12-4	CASSSRLAGGRGNEQFF
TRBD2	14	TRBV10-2	CASKGLAPQETQYF
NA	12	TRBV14	CASSHLGGEQYF
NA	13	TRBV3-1	CASTRGTFETQYF
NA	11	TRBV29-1	CSVEMADTQYF
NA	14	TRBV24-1	CATSEGHPGNEQFF
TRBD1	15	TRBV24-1	CATSDSGTGYQPQHF
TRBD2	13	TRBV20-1	CSARGSGKETQYF
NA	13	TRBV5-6	CASSREMAGELFF
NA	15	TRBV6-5	CASSYKGGDTGELFF
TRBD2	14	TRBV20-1	CSARTAGGRETQYF
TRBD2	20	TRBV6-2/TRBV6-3	CASSYRVTSGGNKLSHEQFF
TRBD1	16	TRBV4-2	CASSHLDRGPSYEQYF
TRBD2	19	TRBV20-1	CSARDLRETETSGLDTQYF
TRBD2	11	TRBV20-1	CRVAGGHEQYF
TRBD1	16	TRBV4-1	CASSQKNRDRVGEQYF
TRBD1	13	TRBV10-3	CAIKQGAINEQFF
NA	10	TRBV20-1	CSMGAVQQYF
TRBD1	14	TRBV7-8	CASSSHRGTNEQYF
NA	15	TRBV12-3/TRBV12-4	CASSFGTLVSYEQYF